The clone carrying this T cell receptor beta chain was detected once. TCRdb's copy holds only in-frame clones and misses some; the assay was immunoSEQ multiplex PCR. The profile shows roughly 6,000 clones, approximately 80% of them singletons. The data derive from a study of T cell repertoires in MIS-A myocarditis. Germline V CDR1 and CDR2: MGHRA, YSYEKL. There are 16 residues in the CDR3. V trimming: 3 bases; J trimming: 9 bases; junction bases outside the gene matches: 13. This sequence was found in a man aged 18 to 35 with fulminant myocarditis from multisystem inflammatory syndrome in adults (MIS-A) after COVID-19. The chain links TRBV4-1 to TRBJ1-2, with 10 bases lining up with TRBD1. Sequenced material: interventricular septum heart tissue obtained at autopsy. CDR3 coding DNA: TGCGCCAGCAGCCAGAGCGGTGCGGGACAGGGGAACAGCTACACCTTC. As protein: CASSQSGAGQGNSYTF.